The clone carrying this T cell receptor (beta chain) was recorded at least ten times. The antigen is unknown. TCR beta CDR3 regions were amplified from RNA. The HTBI primer set drove a first-round RT-PCR of the TCR CDR3. TCRdb analysed the multiplex PCR reads with MiXCR anew, one entry per CDR3 protein. This table has roughly 550,000 distinct CDR3 sequences, roughly 15% appearing once. This CDR3 is 14 amino acids long. Looked up from germline, CDR1 is ENHRY and CDR2 is SYGVKD. Deletions cut 0 bases from V and 9 bases from J, with 12 bases between. This record comes from a study of T cells in Graves' hyperthyroidism and ophthalmopathy. Turning to the study itself: Peripheral blood sampling occurred at initial diagnosis, before any treatment. Study-wide findings and caveats: A median approximately 6.5 months before onset, the model predicted ophthalmopathy. Within blood appeared most thyroid clonotypes that had expanded above 0.001.

It was uncontrolled infection, other autoimmune disease, pregnancy or lactation that excluded patients. The TCR sequence derives from a woman between 25 and 40 years old with Graves' ophthalmopathy. The source material was blood. The rearrangement uses TRBV10-3 and TRBJ2-1; TRBD1 might be the D (5 bases). DNA of the CDR3: TGTGCCATCAGTGAGTCAGAAGGGGTTGGTGAGCAGTTCTTC. It yields the protein CAISESEGVGEQFF.